These 26 T cell receptor beta chains originate from one sample sequenced in a study of cytomegalovirus exposure and HLA in healthy donors (dated by TCRdb to 2015 to 2018). Receptor libraries were prepared by the immunoSEQ multiplex PCR assay. A mixture of 60 forward primers for TCR Vbeta segments and 13 reverse primers for TCR Jbeta segments was used in the multiplex PCR. TCRdb took over this immuneACCESS table, retaining in-frame rearrangements with V and J assigned. Such tables are incomplete; in checked studies, under half of the missing clones stem from an unresolved V gene, and the remainder is unexplained. This sample's table carries about 200,000 clones. Under 1% of the sample goes to the ten largest clones. The specimen sequenced was PBMCs. The receptors derive from a woman younger than 45 in good health and CMV-seropositive.

The chain carries TRBV15 and TRBJ2-3; TRBD1 matches at 10 bases. Unmatched junction bases numbered 7, after V lost 6 bases and J lost 4 bases. Germline V gene lookup returns CDR1 LNHNV and CDR2 YYDKDF (reference sequence). The CDR3 length is 15 residues. The CDR3 DNA follows: TGTGCCACCAGACAGCCGGGACAGGGGTCAGATACGCAGTATTTT. Its protein is CATRQPGQGSDTQYF.

V usage is TRBV7-2 and J usage is TRBJ2-7; 7 nucleotides align to TRBD2. The junction had 12 bases not matched to a gene; V was cut back by 5 bases and J by 5 bases. The CDR3 length is 15 residues. CDR1 SGHTA and CDR2 FQGNSA come from the germline V gene. This CDR3 is CASSPGGTTANEQYF. The CDR3 region has the DNA TGTGCCAGCAGCCCCGGGGGGACTACAGCGAACGAGCAGTACTTC.

The chain employs TRBV6-1 and TRBJ2-2, with 7 bases identical to TRBD2. Germline CDR1 reads MNHNS; CDR2 reads SASEGT. CDR3 length: 15 residues. Germline trimming cut 7 bases from V and 7 bases from J; bases unmatched to any gene: 12. The CDR3 spells CASTPRWGGDGELFF. The CDR3 DNA reads TGTGCCAGCACCCCCCGGTGGGGGGGGGACGGGGAGCTGTTTTTT.

This chain joins TRBV28 and TRBJ1-5; 9 bases map to TRBD1. This CDR3 region has 17 residues. Germline V gene lookup returns CDR1 MDHEN and CDR2 SYDVKM. The junction had 14 bases not matched to a gene; V was cut back by 5 bases and J by 6 bases. For the CDR3, the DNA is TGTGCCAGCAGTCTCGGCCAGGGGACAGGGAGGGGTCAGCCCCAGCATTTT. This gives the protein CASSLGQGTGRGQPQHF.

The chain employs TRBV5-1 and TRBJ2-7, with 7 bases lining up with TRBD1. Per the germline V gene, CDR1 is SGHRS and CDR2 is YFSETQ. The trim removed 6 bases at V and 3 bases at J, leaving 12 bases unmatched. The CDR3 is 15 residues long. The CDR3 nucleotides read TGCGCCAGCAAACCACTGGACGGACAGGACTACGAGCAGTACTTC. This translates into CASKPLDGQDYEQYF.

Note on this clone: The germline gene is not matched at one end of the junction; a read error may be the cause. The chain couples TRBV5-6 to TRBJ2-5, with D possibly matching TRBD2 (6 bases). The CDR3 loop spans 14 amino acids. Germline V lookup: CDR1 SGHDT, CDR2 YYEEEE. As DNA, the CDR3 is TGTGCCAGCAGCTTGGTGGGGGGAAAAGAAACCCAGTACTTC. It translates to CASSLVGGKETQYF. Full variable domain (rest looked up from reference TRBV5-6 and TRBJ2-5): DAGVTQSPTHLIKTRGQQVTLRCSPKSGHDTVSWYQQALGQGPQFIFQYYEEEERQRGNFPDRFSGHQFPNYSSELNVNALLLGDSALYLCASSLVGGKETQYFGPGTRLLVL.

V usage is TRBV5-6 and J usage is TRBJ1-2; 7 bases map to TRBD1. V lost 2 bases and J lost 8; bases outside the gene matches: 6. Germline CDR1 reads SGHDT; CDR2 reads YYEEEE. CDR3 length equals 13 residues. The CDR3 region has the DNA TGTGCCAGCAGCTTAAAAGGGGGCGACGGCTACACCTTC. Its protein is CASSLKGGDGYTF. Complete variable domain (other parts from reference TRBV5-6 and TRBJ1-2): DAGVTQSPTHLIKTRGQQVTLRCSPKSGHDTVSWYQQALGQGPQFIFQYYEEEERQRGNFPDRFSGHQFPNYSSELNVNALLLGDSALYLCASSLKGGDGYTFGSGTRLTVV.

The rearrangement joins TRBV5-4 to TRBJ2-5; TRBD2 might be the D (7 bases). V lost 9 bases and J 2 bases, leaving 14 bases between the germline ends. This CDR3 is 13 amino acids long. CDR1 and CDR2 from the germline V gene are SGHNT and YYREEE (reference sequence). The CDR3: CATLGGGQETQYF. CDR3 nucleotides: TGTGCCACCCTAGGGGGGGGTCAAGAGACCCAGTACTTC.

The rearrangement links TRBV2 to TRBJ1-5, with D unresolved. The germline V gene encodes CDR1 SNHLY and CDR2 FYNNEI. V was cut by 2 bases and J by 7 bases, with 12 bases left in between. The CDR3 is made up of 14 amino acids. In nucleotides, the CDR3 is TGTGCCAGCAGTGAATATGGTGAGGGCCAGCCCCAGCATTTT. Translating it yields CASSEYGEGQPQHF.

The chain uses TRBV6-5 and TRBJ1-1; 11 bases fit TRBD1. The V gene end was trimmed by 4 bases and the J gene end by 7 bases; junction bases not matched to a gene: 8. This CDR3 spans 15 amino acids. Germline loops: CDR1 MNHEY, CDR2 SVGAGI. CDR3 loop: CASSFRDRGTGEAFF. The DNA of the CDR3 is TGTGCCAGCAGTTTCCGGGACAGGGGGACCGGTGAAGCTTTCTTT.

This chain's CDR3 is CASRGGAGSAGELFF. DNA of the CDR3: TGTGCCAGTAGGGGGGGAGCAGGGTCGGCCGGGGAGCTGTTTTTT. The chain combines TRBV19 with TRBJ2-2; D is perhaps TRBD2 (6 bases). Germline assignment: CDR1 LNHDA and CDR2 SQIVND (reference sequence). CDR3 length: 15 residues. Trimming shortened V by 6 bases and J by 6 bases, and 17 bases separated the two germline ends.

The rearrangement joins TRBV4-3 to TRBJ1-2; the D gene is possibly TRBD1 (6 bases). Germline CDR1 LGHNA, CDR2 YSLEER. The V end was cut by 0 bases, the J end by 7 bases, with 12 bases between. CDR3 length: 14 amino acids. The chain's CDR3 is CASSQDQGLGGYTF. CDR3 in DNA: TGCGCCAGCAGCCAAGATCAGGGGCTGGGTGGCTACACCTTC.

The chain recombines TRBV9 with TRBJ2-3; D is ambiguous. The germline CDR1 and CDR2 sequences are SGDLS and YYNGEE. Trimming pared 0 bases from V and 6 bases from J, leaving 14 bases between. The CDR3 sequence is 15 residues long. As DNA, the CDR3 is TGTGCCAGCAGCGTAGAGGCACCCTCCGGGGATACGCAGTATTTT. This sequence encodes CASSVEAPSGDTQYF.

The DNA of the CDR3 is TGTGCCAGCTCCCCCACATCCACCGGGGAGCTGTTTTTT. Protein product: CASSPTSTGELFF. The chain is built from TRBV6-1 and TRBJ2-2; D gene ambiguous. With 8 bases removed from V and 4 bases from J, the gap between germline ends came to 11 bases. This CDR3 is built from 13 residues. Per germline, CDR1 MNHNS and CDR2 SASEGT.

The V gene is TRBV11-2, the J gene TRBJ2-7, with a weak D call TRBD1 (6 bases). CDR3 size: 13 residues. Germline V gene sequence: CDR1 SGHAT, CDR2 FQNNGV. V lost 6 bases to trimming and J lost 2 bases, with 11 bases between them. CDR3 DNA: TGTGCCAGCAGTTTACAGGGCCCCTACGAGCAGTACTTC. Amino acids: CASSLQGPYEQYF.

V usage is TRBV11-1 and J usage is TRBJ2-7; the D gene is possibly TRBD2 (6 bases). The germline CDR1 and CDR2 sequences are SGHAT and FQDESV (reference sequence). Trimming took 4 bases from V and 2 from J, leaving 15 bases between them. CDR3 length: 15 residues. The CDR3: CASSSGEGRPYEQYF. CDR3 in DNA: TGTGCCAGCAGCTCGGGAGAAGGGAGGCCCTACGAGCAGTACTTC.

The chain is built from TRBV18 and TRBJ2-7; tentatively, D is TRBD1 (6 bases). The V gene's germline CDR1 is KGHSH and CDR2 LQKENI. The length of the CDR3 is 16 residues. Trimming pared 0 bases from V and 6 bases from J, leaving 18 bases between. CDR3 loop: CASSPPIVTGKFEQYF. CDR3 nucleotides: TGTGCCAGCTCACCACCGATAGTAACAGGGAAATTCGAGCAGTACTTC.

V is TRBV28 and J is TRBJ1-2; maybe TRBD1 (6 bases). Trimming cost V 5 bases and J 7 bases, with 17 bases left between them. Germline V gene lookup returns CDR1 MDHEN and CDR2 SYDVKM. The CDR3 sequence is 14 residues long. The CDR3: CASSLTTGSGGYTF. CDR3 DNA: TGTGCCAGCAGTCTAACAACAGGGAGCGGTGGCTACACCTTC.

The rearrangement joins TRBV19 to TRBJ2-7; the match to TRBD1 covers 9 bases. CDR1 is LNHDA, CDR2 SQIVND, per germline (reference sequence). This CDR3 has 14 amino acids. The V gene end was trimmed by 3 bases and the J gene end by 2 bases; junction bases not matched to a gene: 2. The CDR3 region has the DNA TGTGCCAGTAGTATCTGGACAGGGGCCTACGAGCAGTACTTC. Translation: CASSIWTGAYEQYF. Combining the CDR3 with reference TRBV19 and TRBJ2-7 gives the whole variable domain DGGITQSPKYLFRKEGQNVTLSCEQNLNHDAMYWYRQDPGQGLRLIYYSQIVNDFQKGDIAEGYSVSREKKESFPLTVTSAQKNPTAFYLCASSIWTGAYEQYFGPGTRLTVT.

This sequence joins TRBV9 and TRBJ2-7, with TRBD2 matching over 14 bases. V lost 5 bases to trimming and J lost 6 bases; unmatched junction nucleotides: 10. Germline CDR1 reads SGDLS; CDR2 reads YYNGEE. This CDR3 region has 16 residues. CDR3 in amino acids: CASSPSGTSGRGEQYF. The CDR3 DNA is TGTGCCAGCAGTCCCTCCGGGACTAGCGGGAGAGGCGAGCAGTACTTC.

The chain joins TRBV28 to TRBJ2-3; 8 bases map to TRBD2. Germline V gives CDR1 MDHEN, CDR2 SYDVKM. Trimming cost V 3 bases and J 6 bases; bases outside gene matches: 5. The CDR3 is 14 residues long. The CDR3 sequence: CASSFSGSGDTQYF. CDR3 DNA sequence: TGTGCCAGCAGTTTCAGCGGGAGTGGGGATACGCAGTATTTT.

CDR3 bases: TGTGCCAGCACCGACCCCCTAACTAGGGAAGATACGCAGTATTTT. This translates into CASTDPLTREDTQYF. This chain joins TRBV9 and TRBJ2-3; tentative D call: TRBD2 (5 bases). The germline CDR1 and CDR2 sequences are SGDLS and YYNGEE. The CDR3 has 15 amino acids. The V end was cut by 6 bases, the J end by 5 bases, with 19 bases between.

This chain uses TRBV19 with TRBJ2-1; 15 bases map to TRBD2. The CDR3 consists of 17 residues. The germline gives CDR1 LNHDA, CDR2 SQIVND (reference sequence). V trimming: 10 bases; J trimming: 0 bases; junction bases outside the gene matches: 7. As DNA, the CDR3 is TGTGCCACCGGACTAGCGGGGGGGACTAACTCCTACAATGAGCAGTTCTTC. It is translated as CATGLAGGTNSYNEQFF. Looking up the rest from reference TRBV19 and TRBJ2-1 gives the full variable domain: DGGITQSPKYLFRKEGQNVTLSCEQNLNHDAMYWYRQDPGQGLRLIYYSQIVNDFQKGDIAEGYSVSREKKESFPLTVTSAQKNPTAFYLCATGLAGGTNSYNEQFFGPGTRLTVL.

The chain links TRBV4-3 to TRBJ1-3; 8 bases match TRBD1. The CDR3 length is 14 residues. Per the germline V gene, CDR1 is LGHNA and CDR2 is YSLEER. The V segment lost 5 bases and the J segment 3 bases; nucleotides outside the gene matches: 3. The CDR3 sequence: CASSGQGRGNTIYF. Written as DNA, the CDR3 is TGCGCCAGCAGCGGACAGGGCCGTGGAAACACCATATATTTT.

V usage is TRBV20-1 and J usage is TRBJ1-2; no firm D call. V lost 0 bases and J lost 7, with 6 bases in between. The length of the CDR3 is 11 residues. The germline V gene has CDR1 DFQATT and CDR2 SNEGSKA (reference sequence). The DNA of the CDR3 is TGCAGTGCTAGAGATCGTTCTGGCTACACCTTC. Its protein is CSARDRSGYTF.

This chain connects TRBV5-5 to TRBJ2-6; D gene ambiguous. V was cut by 1 base and J by 5 bases, with 22 bases left in between. The CDR3 sequence is 19 residues long. CDR1 and CDR2 from the germline V gene are SGHKS and YYEKEE (reference sequence). CDR3 loop: CASSLSISQSLTWANVLTF. The CDR3 nucleotides are TGTGCCAGCAGCTTGTCTATCTCCCAAAGTCTAACCTGGGCCAACGTCCTGACTTTC.